The present TCR beta chain was sequenced within a study of blood T cell repertoires in COVID-19. The CDR3 is 15 residues long. V shed 4 bases and J 1 base; nucleotides not matched to a gene: 7. CDR1 is MNHEY and CDR2 is SVGEGT in the germline V gene. Data came from immunoSEQ multiplex PCR; TCRdb stores just in-frame clones and leaves some out. Of under 85,000 clones in the sample, 70% to 90% were seen once. This receptor was taken from a man in his 70s with acute or convalescent COVID-19. The sequenced sample consisted of peripheral blood. This chain uses TRBV6-2 or TRBV6-3 with TRBJ2-7, with 7 bases aligning to TRBD1. CDR3 in amino acids: CASSSLRDRSYEQYF. For the CDR3, the DNA is TGTGCCAGCAGTTCGCTCCGGGACAGATCCTACGAGCAGTACTTC.